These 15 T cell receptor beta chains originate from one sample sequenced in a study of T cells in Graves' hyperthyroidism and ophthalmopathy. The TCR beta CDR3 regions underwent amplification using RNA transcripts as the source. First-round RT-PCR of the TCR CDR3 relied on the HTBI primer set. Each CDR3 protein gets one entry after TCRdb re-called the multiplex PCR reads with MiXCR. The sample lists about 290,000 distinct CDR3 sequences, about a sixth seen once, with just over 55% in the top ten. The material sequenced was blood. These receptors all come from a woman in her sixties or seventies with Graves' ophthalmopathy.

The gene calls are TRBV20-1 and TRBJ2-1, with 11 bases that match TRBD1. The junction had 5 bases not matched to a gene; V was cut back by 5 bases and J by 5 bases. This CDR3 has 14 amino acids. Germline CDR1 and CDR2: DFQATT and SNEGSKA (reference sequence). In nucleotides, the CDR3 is TGCAGTGCTTCGGACAGGGGGCTCCACAATGAGCAGTTCTTC. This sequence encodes CSASDRGLHNEQFF.

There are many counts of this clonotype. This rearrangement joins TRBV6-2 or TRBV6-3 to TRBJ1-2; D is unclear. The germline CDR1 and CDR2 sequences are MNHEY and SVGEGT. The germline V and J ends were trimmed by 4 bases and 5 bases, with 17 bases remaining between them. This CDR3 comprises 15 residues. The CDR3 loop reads CASSWTQWSRYGYTF. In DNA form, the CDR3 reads TGTGCCAGCAGTTGGACCCAATGGTCGAGGTATGGCTACACCTTC.

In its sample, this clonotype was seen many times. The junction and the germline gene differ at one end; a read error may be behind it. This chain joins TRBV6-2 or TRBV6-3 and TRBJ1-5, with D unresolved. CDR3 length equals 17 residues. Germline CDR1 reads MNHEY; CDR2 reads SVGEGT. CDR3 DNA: TGTGCCAGCAGTCACTCTGACACCGATTGGAGCAATCAGCCCCAGCATTTT. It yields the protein CASSHSDTDWSNQPQHF.

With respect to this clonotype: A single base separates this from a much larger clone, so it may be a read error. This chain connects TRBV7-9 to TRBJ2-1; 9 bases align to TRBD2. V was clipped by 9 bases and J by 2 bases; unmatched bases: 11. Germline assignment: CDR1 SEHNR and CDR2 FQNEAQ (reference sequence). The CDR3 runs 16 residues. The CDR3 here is CASLKGASGAYNEQFF. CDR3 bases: TGTGCCAGTTTAAAAGGGGCTAGCGGGGCCTACAATGAGCAGTTCTTC. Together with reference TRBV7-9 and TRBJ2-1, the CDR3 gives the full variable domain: DTGVSQNPRHKITKRGQNVTFRCDPISEHNRLYWYRQTLGQGPEFLTYFQNEAQLEKSRLLSDRFSAERPKGSFSTLEIQRTEQGDSAMYLCASLKGASGAYNEQFFGPGTRLTVL.

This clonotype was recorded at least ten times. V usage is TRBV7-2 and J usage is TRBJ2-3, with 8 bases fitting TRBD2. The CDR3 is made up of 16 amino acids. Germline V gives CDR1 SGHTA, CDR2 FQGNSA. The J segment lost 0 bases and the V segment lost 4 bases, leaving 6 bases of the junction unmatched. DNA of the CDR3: TGTGCCAGCAGCTCTCAGCGGGGGATCAGCACAGATACGCAGTATTTT. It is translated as CASSSQRGISTDTQYF. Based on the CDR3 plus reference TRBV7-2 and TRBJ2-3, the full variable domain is GAGVSQSPSNKVTEKGKDVELRCDPISGHTALYWYRQSLGQGLEFLIYFQGNSAPDKSGLPSDRFSAERTGGSVSTLTIQRTQQEDSAVYLCASSSQRGISTDTQYFGPGTRLTVL.

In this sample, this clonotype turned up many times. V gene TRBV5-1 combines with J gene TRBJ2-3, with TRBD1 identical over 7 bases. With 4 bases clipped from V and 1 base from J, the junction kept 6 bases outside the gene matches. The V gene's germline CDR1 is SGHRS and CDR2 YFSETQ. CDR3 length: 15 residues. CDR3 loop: CASSLTGTRTDTQYF. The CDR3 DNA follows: TGCGCCAGCAGCCTGACAGGGACCCGCACAGATACGCAGTATTTT. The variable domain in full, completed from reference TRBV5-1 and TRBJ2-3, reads KAGVTQTPRYLIKTRGQQVTLSCSPISGHRSVSWYQQTPGQGLQFLFEYFSETQRNKGNFPGRFSGRQFSNSRSEMNVSTLELGDSALYLCASSLTGTRTDTQYFGPGTRLTVL.

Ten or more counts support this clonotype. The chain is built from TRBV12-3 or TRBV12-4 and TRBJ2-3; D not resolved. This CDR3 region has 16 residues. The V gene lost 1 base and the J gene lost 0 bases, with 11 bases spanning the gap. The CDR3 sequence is CASSLDRVASTDTQYF. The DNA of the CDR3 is TGTGCCAGCAGTTTAGATAGGGTCGCTAGCACAGATACGCAGTATTTT.

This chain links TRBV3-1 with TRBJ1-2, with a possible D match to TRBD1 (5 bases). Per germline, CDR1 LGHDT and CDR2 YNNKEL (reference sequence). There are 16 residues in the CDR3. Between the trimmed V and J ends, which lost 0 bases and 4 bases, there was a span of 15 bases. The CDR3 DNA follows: TGTGCCAGCAGCCAAGAGTGGCAGGGACGATCCTATGGCTACACCTTC. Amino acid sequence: CASSQEWQGRSYGYTF.

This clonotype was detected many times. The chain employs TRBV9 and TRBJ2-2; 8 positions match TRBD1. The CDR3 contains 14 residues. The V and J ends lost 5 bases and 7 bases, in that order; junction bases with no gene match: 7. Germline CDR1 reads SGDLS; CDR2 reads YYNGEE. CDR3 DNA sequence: TGTGCCAGCAGAGCCGGGACAGGCGACGGGGAGCTGTTTTTT. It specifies CASRAGTGDGELFF.

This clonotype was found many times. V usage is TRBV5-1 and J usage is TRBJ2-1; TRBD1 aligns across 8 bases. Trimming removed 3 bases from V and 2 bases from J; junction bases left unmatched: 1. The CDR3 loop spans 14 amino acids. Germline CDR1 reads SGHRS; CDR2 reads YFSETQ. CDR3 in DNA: TGCGCCAGCAGCTCGGGACAGGCCTACAATGAGCAGTTCTTC. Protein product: CASSSGQAYNEQFF.

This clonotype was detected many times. In DNA, the CDR3 is TGCGCCAGCAGCTTGGACAGAGCGACAGATACGCAGTATTTT. It encodes CASSLDRATDTQYF. The chain has TRBV5-1 and TRBJ2-3; D not certain. The CDR3 loop spans 14 amino acids. The germline gives CDR1 SGHRS, CDR2 YFSETQ. V lost 0 bases, J lost 3 bases, and 8 bases lay in between.

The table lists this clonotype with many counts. Written as DNA, the CDR3 is TGTGCCAGCAGCTTGGCGGGGGACTCCTACAATGAGCAGTTCTTC. Amino acid sequence: CASSLAGDSYNEQFF. The chain combines TRBV11-2 with TRBJ2-1; TRBD2 matches at 7 bases. Trimming at V came to 3 bases and at J to 0 bases, leaving 2 bases not matched to a gene. The CDR3 contains 15 residues. Germline lookup yields CDR1 SGHAT and CDR2 FQNNGV.

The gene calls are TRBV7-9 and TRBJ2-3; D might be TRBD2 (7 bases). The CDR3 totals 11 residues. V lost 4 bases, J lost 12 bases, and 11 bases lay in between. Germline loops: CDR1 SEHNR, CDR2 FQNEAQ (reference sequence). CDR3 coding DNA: TGTGCCAGCAGCTGGGGGGGGGCCCAGTATTTT. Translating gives CASSWGGAQYF.

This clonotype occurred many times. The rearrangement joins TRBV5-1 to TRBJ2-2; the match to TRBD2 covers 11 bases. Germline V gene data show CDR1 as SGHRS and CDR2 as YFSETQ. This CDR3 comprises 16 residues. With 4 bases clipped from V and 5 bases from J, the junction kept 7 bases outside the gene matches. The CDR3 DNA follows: TGCGCCAGCAGCGGAAAGGGACTAGCGGTTACCGGGGAGCTGTTTTTT. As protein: CASSGKGLAVTGELFF.

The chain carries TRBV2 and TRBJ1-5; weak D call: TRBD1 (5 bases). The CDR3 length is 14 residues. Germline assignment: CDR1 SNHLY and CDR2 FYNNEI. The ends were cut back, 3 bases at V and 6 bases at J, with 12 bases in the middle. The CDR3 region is CASSESAGSQPQHF. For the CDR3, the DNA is TGTGCCAGCAGTGAGTCCGCAGGGAGTCAGCCCCAGCATTTT.